The present entry profiles one T cell receptor beta chain with its context. Its ends do not fully match the called genes, so a read error is possible. The data are from a study of blood T cell repertoires in COVID-19. The wider study: The cDNA or gDNA used as material had been derived from T cells, B-cell-depleted T cells, or PBMCs.

There are 15 residues in the CDR3. Germline loops: CDR1 SSHAT, CDR2 FNYEAQ (reference sequence). Per the original methods: Reference gene primer amplification yielded estimated nucleated cell counts. This table comes from immunoSEQ multiplex PCR, and its TCRdb copy is limited to in-frame clones, with some not included. That table is the source of V, J and clone size, and D and trimming were worked out from the DNA. Of roughly 45,000 clones in the sample, about 87% were seen once. The chain combines TRBV7-7 with TRBJ2-4; possibly TRBD2 for D (7 bases). The material sequenced was peripheral blood. The sequence was collected from a man in his sixties with active COVID-19. CDR3 sequence: CASSLGLGGLDIQYF. The CDR3 DNA is TGTGCTAGCAGCTTAGGGTTGGGGGGGCTTGACATTCAGTACTTC.